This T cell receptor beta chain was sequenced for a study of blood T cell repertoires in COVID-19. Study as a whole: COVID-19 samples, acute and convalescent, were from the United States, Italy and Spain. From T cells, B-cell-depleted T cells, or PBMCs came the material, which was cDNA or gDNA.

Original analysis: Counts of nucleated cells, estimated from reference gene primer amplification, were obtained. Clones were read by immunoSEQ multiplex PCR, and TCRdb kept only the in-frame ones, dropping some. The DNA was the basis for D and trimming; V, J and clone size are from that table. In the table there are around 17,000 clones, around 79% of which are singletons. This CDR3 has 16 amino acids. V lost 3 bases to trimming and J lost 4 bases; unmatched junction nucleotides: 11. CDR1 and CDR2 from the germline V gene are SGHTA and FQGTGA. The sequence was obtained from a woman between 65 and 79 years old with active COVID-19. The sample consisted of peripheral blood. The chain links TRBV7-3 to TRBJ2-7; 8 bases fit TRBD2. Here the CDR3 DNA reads TGTGCCAGCAGCTTTGGGAGGCTAGCGGGTTCGTACGAGCAGTACTTC. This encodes CASSFGRLAGSYEQYF.